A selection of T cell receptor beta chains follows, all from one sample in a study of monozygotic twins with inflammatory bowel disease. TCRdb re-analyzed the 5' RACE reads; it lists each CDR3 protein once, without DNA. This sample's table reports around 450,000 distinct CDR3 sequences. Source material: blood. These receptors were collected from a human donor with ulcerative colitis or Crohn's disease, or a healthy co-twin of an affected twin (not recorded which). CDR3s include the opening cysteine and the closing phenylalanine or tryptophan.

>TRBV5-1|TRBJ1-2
CASSSSGQQGYGYTF
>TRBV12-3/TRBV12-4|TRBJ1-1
CASSLAYGRNTEAFF
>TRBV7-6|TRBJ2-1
CASSPRTGDNEQFF
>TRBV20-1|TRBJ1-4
CSARSAVQFYEKLFF
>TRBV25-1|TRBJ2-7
CASSDAGPASYEQYF
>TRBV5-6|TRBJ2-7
CTSSLALSYEQYF
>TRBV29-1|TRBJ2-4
CSVRDYNIQYF
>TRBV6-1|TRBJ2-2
CASTGHWNTGELFF
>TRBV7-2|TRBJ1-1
CASSLVGGALTEAFF
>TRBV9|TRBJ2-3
CASSSVLPTQYF
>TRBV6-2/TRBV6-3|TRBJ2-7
CASSYDLSGAHYYEQYF
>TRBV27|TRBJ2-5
CASSLGLPPRETQYF
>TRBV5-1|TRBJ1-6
CASSLEQGSPLHF
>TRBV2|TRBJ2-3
CASSETGTDTQYF
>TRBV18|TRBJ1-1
CASSPLAGRYTEAFF
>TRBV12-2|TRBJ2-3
CASRFGGVGGMNTDTQYF
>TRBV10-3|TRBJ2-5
CAISGMGETQYF
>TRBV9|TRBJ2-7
CASSVYTGSSYEQYF
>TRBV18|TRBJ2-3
CASSTDRGSGDTQYF
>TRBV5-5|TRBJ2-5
CASSLSGTPQETQYF
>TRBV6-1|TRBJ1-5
CVSAPGTVSNQPQHF
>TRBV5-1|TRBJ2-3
CASSLGTSGVTDTRYF
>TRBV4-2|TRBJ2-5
CASSFRTSGGAHQETQYF
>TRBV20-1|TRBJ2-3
CSARDSRIPGLAADTQYF
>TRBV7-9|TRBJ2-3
CASSRGPDTQYF
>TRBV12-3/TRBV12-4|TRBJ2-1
CASRSGLVNEQFF
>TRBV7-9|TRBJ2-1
CASSLVGRTDYNEQFF
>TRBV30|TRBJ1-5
CAWSDRGHQPQHF
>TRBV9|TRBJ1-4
CASSVGRTTLSEKLFF
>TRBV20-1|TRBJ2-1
CSARAGTSGRASYNEQFF
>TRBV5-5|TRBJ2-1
CASSLLGNSYNEQFF
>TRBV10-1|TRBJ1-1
CASSEVVRGGAEAFF
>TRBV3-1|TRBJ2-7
CASSEGLAGATAQYF
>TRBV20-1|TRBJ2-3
CSARTSGPFTNTDTQYF
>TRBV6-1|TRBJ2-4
CASILWWAAEAKNIQYF
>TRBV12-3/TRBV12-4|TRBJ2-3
CASSPLDRGYGTDTQYF